The T cell receptor beta chain under discussion was sequenced for a study of blood T cell repertoires in COVID-19. Study overall: Sources were T cells, B-cell-depleted T cells, or PBMCs; the material itself was cDNA or gDNA.

J was trimmed by 2 bases and V by 5 bases; bases with no gene match: 7. This CDR3 has 15 amino acids. Germline CDR1 WSHSY, CDR2 SAAADI. Original processing notes: Amplification with reference gene primers provided the estimates of nucleated cell counts. Clones were read by immunoSEQ multiplex PCR, and TCRdb kept only the in-frame ones, dropping some. V and J calls plus clone size are reproduced from that table; the DNA served to infer D and trimming. Found here are some 240,000 clones, about 80% of them singletons; the top ten hold 9.6%. The sequence derives from a woman older than 75 with acute or convalescent COVID-19. V usage is TRBV10-2 and J usage is TRBJ2-7; 9 nucleotides match TRBD1. Sequenced sample: peripheral blood. CDR3 region: CASSPSGTGPYEQYF. For the CDR3, the DNA is TGCGCCAGCAGTCCATCCGGGACAGGGCCCTACGAGCAGTACTTC.